This is a list of T cell receptor beta chains from one sample in a study of technical replicates of blood from several donors. Profiled with immunoSEQ multiplex PCR; TCRdb holds only in-frame clones, not every one. The data show 84,000 or so clones, with around 97% seen just once and 0.18% held by the top ten. Sequencing was carried out using T cells isolated from PBMCs. These receptors were taken from a human donor in good health. CDR3s leave out the opening cysteine and the closing phenylalanine or tryptophan.

TRBV11-2,TRBJ2-2,ASSLDRAGELF
TRBV7-9,TRBJ2-7,ASSLPGTGSEQY
TRBV27,TRBJ1-6,ASSLLGGSLH
TRBV4-2,TRBJ1-4,ASSQDQAGAGEKLF
TRBV19,TRBJ1-5,ASSFRGDQPQH
TRBV11-2,TRBJ2-7,ASSLVPGIHEQY
TRBV5-1,TRBJ2-7,ASSPARGTGGYEQY
TRBV7-9,TRBJ1-1,ASSLGAIVTEAF
TRBV30,TRBJ1-2,AWRVRSYYT
TRBV19,TRBJ1-6,ASSTQGYNSPLH
TRBV6-1,TRBJ1-1,ASSVYQGTAF
TRBV6-1,TRBJ2-5,ASSENYDPFRGETQY
TRBV13,TRBJ2-7,ASSISGNYSYEQY
TRBV2,TRBJ1-1,ASAKGVNTEAF
TRBV27,TRBJ1-4,ASSFRTGYFEKLF
TRBV28,TRBJ1-2,ASSLEGGYT
TRBV28,TRBJ1-2,ASSLGGADYGYT
TRBV4-1,TRBJ1-1,ASSPGDSSGTEAF
TRBV11-2,TRBJ2-1,ASSLIRGRALWEQF
TRBV5-4,TRBJ2-3,ASSFAGVTADTQY
TRBV5-1,TRBJ1-4,ASSGTGQSNNEKLF
TRBV10-1,TRBJ1-4,ASSEFRLATNEKLF
TRBV2,TRBJ2-3,ASNGISTDTQY
TRBV6-5,TRBJ2-7,ASSYSSPLYEQY
TRBV7-2,TRBJ2-5,ASSGISGGATQY
TRBV28,TRBJ2-3,ASSPETSGFYTQY
TRBV7-2,TRBJ1-3,ASSLAQGHGNTIY
TRBV5-1,TRBJ1-1,ASSLVGENTEAF
TRBV7-9,TRBJ1-4,ASSFRQGHEKLF
TRBV19,TRBJ2-3,ASSWRRQGVNTQY
TRBV25-1,TRBJ1-1,ASSPYDRINTEAF
TRBV2,TRBJ2-1,ASSGGRYGEQF
TRBV5-4,TRBJ1-1,ASSFSGSEAF
TRBV11-2,TRBJ2-7,ASSLGSIEEEQY
TRBV5-6,TRBJ2-2,ASSRWTGELF
TRBV2,TRBJ2-7,ASKARWGYVTSTWEQY